This record concerns one TCR beta chain sequence. The sample comes from a study of blood T cell repertoires in COVID-19. Germline trimming cut 3 bases from V and 4 bases from J; bases unmatched to any gene: 6. Germline values: CDR1 KGHDR, CDR2 SFDVKD. The CDR3 consists of 15 residues. Recovered status in Cohort 3 required two negative PCRs, clearance, or symptom resolution. Libraries were prepared by immunoSEQ multiplex PCR; TCRdb keeps only in-frame clonotypes and omits some of them. The sample lists 200,000 to 250,000 clones, 84% occurring once. This rearrangement joins TRBV24-1 to TRBJ2-3, with 7 bases fitting TRBD1. Material for sequencing was PBMCs or T cells enriched from blood (not recorded which). The TCR was taken from a woman aged 40 to 50 who had recovered from COVID-19. The CDR3 reads CATSDVGQAADTQYF. Here the CDR3 DNA reads TGTGCCACCAGTGATGTCGGACAGGCAGCAGATACGCAGTATTTT.